There are many counts of the clone carrying this TCR beta chain. Its antigen is not known. The record originates from a study of molecular identifiers for immune sequencing clone quantification. Points from the study as a whole: Under 1% of molecules in naive cells, but over 98% of effector molecules, belonged to clones above 20 RNA copies.

Trimming removed 6 bases at V and 6 bases at J, with 12 bases between. CDR1 is MNHEY, CDR2 SVGEGT, per germline. The CDR3 has 12 amino acids. The authors built bulk TCR libraries by previously described methods with listed TCR primers. TCRdb used MiXCR to reprocess the PCR reads, holding one entry per CDR3 protein. The sample records more than 300,000 distinct CDR3 sequences, 20% to 25% being singletons. Researchers sorted naive CD8 T cells as cells that were CD8+CD4-CCR7+CD45RA+. This receptor was obtained from a human donor in good health. Some libraries in this study had Jurkat cell RNA spiked in. The chain is built from TRBV6-2 or TRBV6-3 and TRBJ2-7, with a weak D call TRBD1 (6 bases). Input material: naive CD8+ T cells from blood, with Jurkat cell RNA spiked in. As to subset: FACS-sorted CD8+CD4-CCR7+CD45RA+ naive T cells. The CDR3 sequence is CASRFPRGEQYF. Here the CDR3 DNA reads TGTGCCAGCAGATTCCCCAGGGGCGAGCAGTACTTC.